These 23 T cell receptor beta chains were all obtained from the same sample, sequenced in a study of T cell clones after liver transplantation. Profiled with immunoSEQ multiplex PCR; TCRdb holds only in-frame clones, not every one. Found here are 45,000 or so clones, just over 85% of them singletons; the top ten hold 2.5%. Specimen: CD4+ T cells from blood, collected 24 months after liver transplant. The receptors were sampled from a human patient who received a liver transplant. The T cells may partly be graft donor cells.

The chain uses TRBV10-3 and TRBJ1-3; D is perhaps TRBD1 (6 bases). The CDR3 spans 17 residues. Germline CDR1 reads ENHRY; CDR2 reads SYGVKD. V shed 4 bases and J shed 6 bases, with 22 bases lying between them. The CDR3 DNA reads as TGTGCCATCAGTGCCGGCTTTTACAGGGAGCAGGAAAACACCATATATTTT. Its protein product is CAISAGFYREQENTIYF.

V is TRBV2 and J is TRBJ2-7; no firm D call. The V gene's germline CDR1 is SNHLY and CDR2 FYNNEI. The CDR3 consists of 13 residues. V lost 2 bases to trimming and J lost 6 bases, with 11 bases between them. The CDR3 reads CASSEKQPGEQYF. The CDR3 DNA is TGTGCCAGCAGTGAAAAGCAGCCCGGCGAGCAGTACTTC.

This chain uses TRBV28 with TRBJ1-5; D is unclear. Trimming stripped 5 bases from V and 0 bases from J, with 14 bases between. Germline V CDR1 and CDR2: MDHEN, SYDVKM. CDR3 length: 16 residues. The CDR3 loop reads CASSTLGLNSNQPQHF. In nucleotides, the CDR3 is TGTGCCAGCAGTACCTTAGGACTTAATAGCAATCAGCCCCAGCATTTT.

The CDR3 is CASTPGGMGRGTNEKLFF. CDR3 nucleotides: TGCGCCAGCACGCCCGGAGGGATGGGGCGGGGAACTAATGAAAAACTGTTTTTT. The chain employs TRBV5-1 and TRBJ1-4; perhaps TRBD1 as D (5 bases). Germline CDR1 SGHRS, CDR2 YFSETQ. This CDR3 comprises 18 residues. The germline V and J ends were trimmed by 6 bases and 1 base, with 22 bases remaining between them.

The chain links TRBV30 to TRBJ1-5, with D maybe TRBD1 (5 bases). Germline-derived CDR1 and CDR2 are GTSNPN and SVGIG (reference sequence). Deletions cut 5 bases from V and 10 bases from J, with 21 bases between. The CDR3 is made up of 14 amino acids. The CDR3 sequence: CAWPRRQGKVPQHF. The CDR3 region has the DNA TGTGCCTGGCCGCGGCGGCAGGGTAAAGTACCCCAGCATTTT. Based on the CDR3 plus reference TRBV30 and TRBJ1-5, the full variable domain is SQTIHQWPATLVQPVGSPLSLECTVEGTSNPNLYWYRQAAGRGLQLLFYSVGIGQISSEVPQNLSASRPQDRQFILSSKKLLLSDSGFYLCAWPRRQGKVPQHFGDGTRLSIL.

This chain connects TRBV19 to TRBJ2-5, with 7 nucleotides matching TRBD2. Germline values: CDR1 LNHDA, CDR2 SQIVND (reference sequence). The CDR3 consists of 17 residues. Trimming removed 1 base from V and 0 bases from J; junction bases left unmatched: 8. CDR3 in DNA: TGTGCCAGTAGTATAGGCGGCGGGGGTCCATACCAAGAGACCCAGTACTTC. Its protein product is CASSIGGGGPYQETQYF. Full variable domain (remainder filled in from reference TRBV19 and TRBJ2-5): DGGITQSPKYLFRKEGQNVTLSCEQNLNHDAMYWYRQDPGQGLRLIYYSQIVNDFQKGDIAEGYSVSREKKESFPLTVTSAQKNPTAFYLCASSIGGGGPYQETQYFGPGTRLLVL.

The chain links TRBV5-1 to TRBJ2-1; 12 nucleotides match TRBD2. J lost 9 bases, V lost 0 bases, and 4 bases had no gene match. The CDR3 runs to 15 residues. The V gene's germline CDR1 is SGHRS and CDR2 YFSETQ. The CDR3 sequence is CASSLGTSGKSEQFF. For the CDR3, the DNA is TGCGCCAGCAGCTTGGGGACTAGCGGGAAAAGTGAGCAGTTCTTC.

This clone appeared a few times. This chain joins TRBV19 and TRBJ2-3, with 11 bases matching TRBD2. Germline trimming cut 6 bases from V and 1 base from J; bases unmatched to any gene: 9. Germline CDR1 reads LNHDA; CDR2 reads SQIVND (reference sequence). The CDR3 has 17 residues. CDR3 residues: CASSAGTSGWGTDTQYF. Written as DNA, the CDR3 is TGTGCCAGTAGCGCAGGGACTAGCGGTTGGGGCACAGATACGCAGTATTTT. Supplemented by reference TRBV19 and TRBJ2-3, the full variable domain reads DGGITQSPKYLFRKEGQNVTLSCEQNLNHDAMYWYRQDPGQGLRLIYYSQIVNDFQKGDIAEGYSVSREKKESFPLTVTSAQKNPTAFYLCASSAGTSGWGTDTQYFGPGTRLTVL.

This chain connects TRBV6-5 to TRBJ2-7; D uncertain. Germline assignment: CDR1 MNHEY and CDR2 SVGAGI. Trimming shortened V by 1 base and J by 0 bases, and 13 bases separated the two germline ends. This CDR3 spans 16 amino acids. The CDR3 loop is CASSYLPTVPSYEQYF. Here the CDR3 DNA reads TGTGCCAGCAGTTACTTGCCGACCGTTCCCTCCTACGAGCAGTACTTC.

J is TRBJ2-5 and V is TRBV11-2; 7 bases align to TRBD2. CDR1 and CDR2 (germline): SGHAT, FQNNGV. The CDR3 length is 16 residues. J gave up 5 bases and V 8 bases, and 17 bases lay outside the gene matches. DNA for the CDR3: TGTGCCAGCCGGGGGGTGACCGCCGGACCAAGGGAGACCCAGTACTTC. Translation: CASRGVTAGPRETQYF.

V gene TRBV6-1 combines with J gene TRBJ2-3; D is undetermined. CDR1 is MNHNS and CDR2 is SASEGT in the germline V gene. V was trimmed by 2 bases and J by 3 bases, leaving 9 bases between them. The length of the CDR3 is 14 residues. The CDR3 sequence: CASSESRWTDTQYF. The CDR3 DNA is TGTGCCAGCAGTGAAAGTCGCTGGACAGATACGCAGTATTTT.

The V and J genes are TRBV28 and TRBJ2-2, with 12 bases fitting TRBD2. J gave up 5 bases and V 1 base, and 2 bases lay outside the gene matches. Germline V CDR1 and CDR2: MDHEN, SYDVKM. This CDR3 has 16 amino acids. CDR3 nucleotide sequence: TGTGCCAGCAGTTTATTGACTAGCGGGAGTACCGGGGAGCTGTTTTTT. This translates into CASSLLTSGSTGELFF.

The gene calls are TRBV19 and TRBJ1-2; D might be TRBD1 (6 bases). Germline V CDR1 and CDR2: LNHDA, SQIVND (reference sequence). Trimming left V 0 bases short and J 0 bases short, with 11 bases between. The CDR3 extends over 16 amino acids. This CDR3 is CASSIDGGGTNYGYTF. The CDR3 nucleotides read TGTGCCAGTAGTATAGATGGCGGGGGCACTAACTATGGCTACACCTTC.

The J gene is TRBJ2-3, the V gene TRBV9, with 8 bases fitting TRBD1. V lost 0 bases, J lost 2 bases, and 8 bases stayed unmatched. Germline CDR1 SGDLS, CDR2 YYNGEE. The CDR3 runs 17 residues. CDR3 in amino acids: CASSVATSTGATDTQYF. The DNA of the CDR3 is TGTGCCAGCAGCGTAGCTACGTCGACAGGGGCCACAGATACGCAGTATTTT.

This rearrangement joins TRBV29-1 to TRBJ1-1; D unclear. There are 14 residues in the CDR3. Deletions cut 3 bases from V and 0 bases from J, with 11 bases between. Germline CDR1 and CDR2: SQVTM and ANQGSEA. In DNA form, the CDR3 reads TGCAGCGTTGAGGGCAGGCACATGAACACTGAAGCTTTCTTT. Translated: CSVEGRHMNTEAFF.

V and J are TRBV11-2 and TRBJ1-3, with unresolved D. The CDR3 is 18 amino acids. Trimming cost V 3 bases and J 4 bases, with 22 bases left between them. Germline assignment: CDR1 SGHAT and CDR2 FQNNGV. The CDR3 sequence is CASSFRSVGAPGGNTIYF. The CDR3, as DNA: TGTGCCAGCAGCTTTCGATCGGTGGGCGCCCCCGGAGGAAACACCATATATTTT.

V is TRBV7-2 and J is TRBJ2-7; 9 bases align to TRBD1. The V gene's germline CDR1 is SGHTA and CDR2 FQGNSA. CDR3 length: 12 residues. Trimming removed 8 bases from V and 5 bases from J; junction bases left unmatched: 4. The CDR3 coding sequence is TGTGCCAGCGTTAGGACAGGGGACGAGCAGTACTTC. As protein: CASVRTGDEQYF.

This chain uses TRBV11-2 with TRBJ2-2; 8 bases line up with TRBD2. Germline V gene data show CDR1 as SGHAT and CDR2 as FQNNGV. With V trimmed by 4 bases and J by 4 bases, 14 bases remained unmatched. This CDR3 is built from 18 residues. CDR3: CASSSRWGGRKFTGELFF. Written as DNA, the CDR3 is TGTGCCAGCAGCTCCCGGTGGGGCGGGAGGAAATTCACCGGGGAGCTGTTTTTT. Looking up the rest from reference TRBV11-2 and TRBJ2-2 gives the full variable domain: EAGVAQSPRYKIIEKRQSVAFWCNPISGHATLYWYQQILGQGPKLLIQFQNNGVVDDSQLPKDRFSAERLKGVDSTLKIQPAKLEDSAVYLCASSSRWGGRKFTGELFFGEGSRLTVL.

The V and J genes are TRBV11-2 and TRBJ2-3; D unclear. Germline lookup yields CDR1 SGHAT and CDR2 FQNNGV. Between the trimmed V and J ends, which lost 6 bases and 2 bases, there was a span of 15 bases. The CDR3 loop spans 15 amino acids. The CDR3 spells CASRVLGIYTDTQYF. DNA of the CDR3: TGTGCCAGCAGGGTGTTGGGTATCTACACAGATACGCAGTATTTT.

The gene calls are TRBV7-8 and TRBJ2-7; TRBD1 matches at 8 bases. With 1 base clipped from V and 3 bases from J, the junction kept 8 bases outside the gene matches. CDR1 and CDR2 (germline): SGHVS, FQNEAQ. This CDR3 contains 16 residues. The CDR3 bases are TGTGCCAGCAGCTTAGGGCAATCAGGGGGCGGCTACGAGCAGTACTTC. It is translated as CASSLGQSGGGYEQYF.

The V and J genes are TRBV18 and TRBJ1-3; the match to TRBD1 covers 7 bases. The CDR3 is 15 residues long. Per germline, CDR1 KGHSH and CDR2 LQKENI. The J segment lost 1 base and the V segment lost 3 bases, leaving 3 bases of the junction unmatched. The CDR3 coding sequence is TGTGCCAGCTCACCCCAGACAGGGTCTGGAAACACCATATATTTT. Amino acids: CASSPQTGSGNTIYF.

Turning to this clone: Germline and junction disagree at one end, which may indicate a read error. This rearrangement joins TRBV19 to TRBJ1-5; 9 nucleotides align to TRBD1. This CDR3 is 15 amino acids long. Germline V gene data show CDR1 as LNHDA and CDR2 as SQIVND (reference sequence). The CDR3: CASSLETGGTQPQHF. The CDR3 DNA follows: TGTGCCAGTAGTTTAGAAACAGGGGGCACTCAGCCCCAGCATTTT.

This chain joins TRBV27 and TRBJ1-3; D unresolved. V was shortened by 4 bases and J by 0 bases, with 10 bases between the two germline ends. The CDR3 length is 15 residues. Germline-derived CDR1 and CDR2 are MNHEY and SMNVEV (reference sequence). The CDR3 DNA reads TGTGCCAGCAGTTATAACGGAATCTCTGGAAACACCATATATTTT. Protein product: CASSYNGISGNTIYF.